This TCR beta chain was sequenced for a study of long-term antiretroviral therapy in people with HIV. Treatment for all HIV-infected participants took place in the United States. Findings and limits, study-wide: Once patients were on ART, diversity went higher but still fell short of transplant donor controls. Clones with expansion before ART led the repertoire at all time points. Investigators report no available data on ART adherence, viral resistance or therapy changes.

At the survey level, the v3.0 immunoSEQ assay was run. Assay: immunoSEQ multiplex PCR; the TCRdb copy retains only in-frame clones and omits some. The sample carries tens of thousands of clones, approximately 78% recorded once. The table lists this clone with a few counts. The target antigen is unknown. This clonotype was obtained from a woman in her thirties with HIV. The sequences come from unsorted PBMCs, collected 0.2 years after starting antiretroviral therapy.

The CDR3 DNA reads TGCAGCGTTGAGGCTTGGACAGGGGGAAGCTATGGCTACACCTTC. Amino acid sequence: CSVEAWTGGSYGYTF. The gene calls are TRBV29-1 and TRBJ1-2; 10 nucleotides align to TRBD1. There are 15 residues in the CDR3. Unmatched junction bases numbered 8, after V lost 3 bases and J lost 4 bases. Germline loops: CDR1 SQVTM, CDR2 ANQGSEA.